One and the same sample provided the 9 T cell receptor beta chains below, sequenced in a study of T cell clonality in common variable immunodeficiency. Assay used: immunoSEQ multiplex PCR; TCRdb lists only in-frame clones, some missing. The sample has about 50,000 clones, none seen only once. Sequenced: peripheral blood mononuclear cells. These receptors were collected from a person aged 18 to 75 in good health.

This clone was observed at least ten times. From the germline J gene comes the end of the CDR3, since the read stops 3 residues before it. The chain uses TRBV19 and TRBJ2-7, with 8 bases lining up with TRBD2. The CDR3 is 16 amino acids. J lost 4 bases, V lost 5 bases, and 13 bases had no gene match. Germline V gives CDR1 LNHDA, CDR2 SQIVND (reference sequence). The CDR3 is CASSPYSGEPTYEQYF. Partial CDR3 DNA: TGTGCCAGTAGTCCCTATAGCGGGGAGCCAACTTACGAG.

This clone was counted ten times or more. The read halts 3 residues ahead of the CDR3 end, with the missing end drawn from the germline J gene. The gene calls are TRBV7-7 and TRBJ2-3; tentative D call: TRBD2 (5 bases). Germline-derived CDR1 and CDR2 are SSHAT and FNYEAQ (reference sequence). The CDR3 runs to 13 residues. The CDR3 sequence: CASSRALDSPQYF. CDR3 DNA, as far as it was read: TGTGCCAGCAGCCGTGCTTTGGACTCTCCG.

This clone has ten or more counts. CDR3 in amino acids: CASSLRSGPPGTQYF. CDR3 bases read: TGTGCCAGCTCATTGCGATCAGGGCCGCCGGGTACG. The chain uses TRBV18 and TRBJ2-3; maybe TRBD1 (5 bases). The CDR3 end is not reached by the read, which stops 3 residues before it; the germline J gene fills it in. V lost 5 bases to trimming and J lost 8 bases, with 20 bases between them. Germline V CDR1 and CDR2: KGHSH, LQKENI. This CDR3 has 15 residues.

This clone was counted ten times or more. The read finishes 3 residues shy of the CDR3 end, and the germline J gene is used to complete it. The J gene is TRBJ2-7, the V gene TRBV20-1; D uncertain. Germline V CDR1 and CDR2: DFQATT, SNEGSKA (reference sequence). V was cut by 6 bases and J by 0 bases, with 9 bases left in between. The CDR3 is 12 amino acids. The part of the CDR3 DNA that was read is TGCAGTGCGTCGATAGTCTCCTACGAG. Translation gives CSASIVSYE. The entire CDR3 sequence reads CSASIVSYEQYF.

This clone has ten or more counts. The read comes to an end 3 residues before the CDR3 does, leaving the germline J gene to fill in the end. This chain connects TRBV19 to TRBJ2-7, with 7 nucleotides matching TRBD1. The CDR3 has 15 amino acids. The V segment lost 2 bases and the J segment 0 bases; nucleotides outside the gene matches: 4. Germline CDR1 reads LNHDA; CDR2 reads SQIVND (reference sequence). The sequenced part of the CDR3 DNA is TGTGCCAGTAGTATAACCGGGACAGCCTCCTACGAG. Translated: CASSITGTASYE. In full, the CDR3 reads CASSITGTASYEQYF.

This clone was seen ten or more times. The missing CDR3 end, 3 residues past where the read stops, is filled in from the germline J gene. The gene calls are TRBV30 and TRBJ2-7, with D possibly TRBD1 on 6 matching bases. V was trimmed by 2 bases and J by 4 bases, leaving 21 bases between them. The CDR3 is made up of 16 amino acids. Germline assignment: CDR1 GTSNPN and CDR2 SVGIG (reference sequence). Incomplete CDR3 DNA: TGTGCCTGGAGTCCCACGATACAGGGTTGGATGTACGAG. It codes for CAWSPTIQGWMYE. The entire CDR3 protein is CAWSPTIQGWMYEQYF.

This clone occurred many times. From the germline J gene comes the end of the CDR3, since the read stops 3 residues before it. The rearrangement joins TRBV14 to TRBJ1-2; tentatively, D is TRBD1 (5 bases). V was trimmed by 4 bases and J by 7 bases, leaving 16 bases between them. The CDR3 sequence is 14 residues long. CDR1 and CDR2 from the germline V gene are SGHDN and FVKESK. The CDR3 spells CASSPMGLFGGYTF. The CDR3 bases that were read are TGTGCCAGCAGCCCCATGGGACTGTTCGGTGGC.

The CDR3 region is CASSPGQGVSPLHF. The sequenced part of the CDR3 DNA is TGTGCCAGCTCACCAGGACAGGGGGTTTCACCC. The chain combines TRBV18 with TRBJ1-6; 10 nucleotides line up with TRBD1. The sequence runs out 3 residues before the end of the CDR3; the remainder is reconstructed from the germline J gene. CDR1 is KGHSH, CDR2 LQKENI, per germline. The CDR3 spans 14 residues. Trimming removed 2 bases from V and 9 bases from J; junction bases left unmatched: 1.

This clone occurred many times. CDR3 sequence: CASSMFRGSGSYEQYF. The CDR3 DNA, read in part, is TGTGCCAGTAGTATGTTCAGGGGATCGGGGTCCTACGAG. The V call is TRBV19, the J call TRBJ2-7, with a tentative D call TRBD1 (6 bases). The read is 3 residues too short to cover the CDR3 end, so that end is filled in from the germline J gene. Germline assignment: CDR1 LNHDA and CDR2 SQIVND (reference sequence). Trimming left V 3 bases short and J 1 base short, with 16 bases between. This CDR3 contains 16 residues.